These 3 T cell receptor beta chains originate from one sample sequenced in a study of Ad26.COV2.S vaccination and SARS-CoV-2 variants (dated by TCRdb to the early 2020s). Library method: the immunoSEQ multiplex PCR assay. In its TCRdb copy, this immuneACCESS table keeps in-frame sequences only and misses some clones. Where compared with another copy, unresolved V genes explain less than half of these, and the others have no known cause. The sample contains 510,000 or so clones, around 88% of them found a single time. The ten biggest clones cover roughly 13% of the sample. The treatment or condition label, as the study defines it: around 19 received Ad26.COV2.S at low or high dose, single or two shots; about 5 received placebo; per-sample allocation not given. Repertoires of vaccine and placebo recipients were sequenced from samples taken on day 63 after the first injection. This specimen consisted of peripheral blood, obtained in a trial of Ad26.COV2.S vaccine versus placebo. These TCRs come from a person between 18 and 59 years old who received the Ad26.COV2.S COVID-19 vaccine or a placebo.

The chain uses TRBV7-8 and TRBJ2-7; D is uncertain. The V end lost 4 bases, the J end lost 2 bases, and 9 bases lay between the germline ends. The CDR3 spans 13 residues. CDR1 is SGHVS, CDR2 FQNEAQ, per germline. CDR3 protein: CASSWANTYEQYF. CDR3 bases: TGTGCCAGCAGCTGGGCAAACACCTACGAGCAGTACTTC. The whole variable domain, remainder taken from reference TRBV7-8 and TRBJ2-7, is GAGVSQSPRYKVAKRGQDVALRCDPISGHVSLFWYQQALGQGPEFLTYFQNEAQLDKSGLPSDRFFAERPEGSVSTLKIQRTQQEDSAVYLCASSWANTYEQYFGPGTRLTVT.

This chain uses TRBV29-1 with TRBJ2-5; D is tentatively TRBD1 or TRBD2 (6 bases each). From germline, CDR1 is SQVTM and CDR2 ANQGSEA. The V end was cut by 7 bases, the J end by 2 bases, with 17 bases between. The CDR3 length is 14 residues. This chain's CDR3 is CSAPGAGHQETQYF. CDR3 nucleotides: TGCAGCGCCCCGGGGGCGGGACATCAAGAGACCCAGTACTTC.

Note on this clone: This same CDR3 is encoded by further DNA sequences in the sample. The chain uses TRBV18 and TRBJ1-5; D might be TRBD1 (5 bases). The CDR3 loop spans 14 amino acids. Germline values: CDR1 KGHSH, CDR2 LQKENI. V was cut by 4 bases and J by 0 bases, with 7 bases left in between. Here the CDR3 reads CASSRGDSNQPQHF. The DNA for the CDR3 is TGTGCCAGCTCACGAGGGGATAGCAATCAGCCCCAGCATTTT.